This T cell receptor beta chain came from a study of blood T cells in healthy people across ages. General study points: Aged donors had fewer naive CD4+ cells and lower diversity than long-lived donors.

Sample-barcoded 5' priming and a J-beta primer mix drove a second PCR of about 7 to 11 cycles. Researchers report that a template-switch adaptor with 12 random nucleotides tagged each cDNA molecule. TCRdb ran MiXCR on the 5' RACE reads and lists one entry per CDR3 protein. This sample has hundreds of thousands of distinct CDR3 sequences, with roughly 25% found just once. The CDR3 is made up of 14 amino acids. Germline-derived CDR1 and CDR2 are SGHVS and FQNEAQ. V was pared by 2 bases and J by 6 bases, with 14 bases between. A remark on this clonotype: The antigen remains unidentified.

These same records also appear under a second study, on T cells of mothers and their children.

This sequence originates from a boy between 10 and 17 years old in good health. The sequenced sample consisted of blood. J is TRBJ2-7 and V is TRBV7-8, with a possible D match to TRBD2 (5 bases). The CDR3 spells CASSLFTGWGEQYF. In DNA form, the CDR3 reads TGTGCCAGCAGCTTATTTACGGGGTGGGGCGAGCAGTACTTC. The complete variable domain, with remaining parts taken from reference TRBV7-8 and TRBJ2-7, reads GAGVSQSPRYKVAKRGQDVALRCDPISGHVSLFWYQQALGQGPEFLTYFQNEAQLDKSGLPSDRFFAERPEGSVSTLKIQRTQQEDSAVYLCASSLFTGWGEQYFGPGTRLTVT.